This TCR beta chain was sequenced for a study of T cell repertoires in cytomegalovirus infection. Study-level information: Public TCR beta signatures indicated both CMV infection and matching HLA type.

In TCRdb, the reads were re-called with MiXCR into one record per CDR3 protein. This repertoire shows a few hundred thousand distinct CDR3 sequences, 20% to 25% found once; its top ten account for 10% to 15%. The CDR3 is 14 amino acids. V lost 4 bases to trimming and J lost 0 bases, with 7 bases between them. The germline V gene encodes CDR1 MNHNS and CDR2 SASEGT. This clonotype has only a few counts. Its cognate antigen is unknown. Given a much more abundant clone one base away, this may be a read error. Sequencing used cultured PBMCs, obtained from culture after CMV antigen stimulation. The sequence was obtained from a human donor in good health (CMV status not recorded). Some clones in this sample may be carry-over from other donors' samples. V is TRBV6-1 and J is TRBJ1-5; weak D call: TRBD1 (5 bases). In nucleotides, the CDR3 is TGTGCCAGCAGTGTTCAGGGTAGCAATCAGCCCCAGCATTTT. Amino acids: CASSVQGSNQPQHF.